These 16 T cell receptor beta chains came from one sample sequenced in a study of blood T cell repertoires in COVID-19. Profiled with immunoSEQ multiplex PCR; TCRdb holds only in-frame clones, not every one. The profile shows about 200,000 clones, roughly nine tenths of them singletons. Sequenced material: peripheral blood. The receptor source for this set is a woman aged 70-85 years with acute or convalescent COVID-19.

This sequence joins TRBV11-3 and TRBJ1-1; possibly TRBD1 for D (6 bases). From germline, CDR1 is SGHNT and CDR2 YENEEA. The CDR3 is 14 residues long. The V end lost 3 bases, the J end lost 0 bases, and 8 bases lay between the germline ends. CDR3: CASSFQGMNTEAFF. The CDR3 nucleotides read TGTGCCAGCAGCTTTCAGGGGATGAACACTGAAGCTTTCTTT. Combining the CDR3 with reference TRBV11-3 and TRBJ1-1 gives the whole variable domain EAGVVQSPRYKIIEKKQPVAFWCNPISGHNTLYWYLQNLGQGPELLIRYENEEAVDDSQLPKDRFSAERLKGVDSTLKIQPAELGDSAVYLCASSFQGMNTEAFFGQGTRLTVV.

V usage is TRBV7-9 and J usage is TRBJ2-5, with 10 bases identical to TRBD1. The germline V gene has CDR1 SEHNR and CDR2 FQNEAQ (reference sequence). CDR3 length equals 16 residues. V lost 5 bases to trimming and J lost 1 base; unmatched junction nucleotides: 7. In DNA, the CDR3 is TGTGCCAGCAGCCGCCCGCGGGACAGGGGCCAAGAGACCCAGTACTTC. Protein: CASSRPRDRGQETQYF.

This clone was seen a few times. The chain joins TRBV2 to TRBJ2-7; D perhaps matches TRBD2 (6 bases). The CDR3 consists of 12 residues. The V gene's germline CDR1 is SNHLY and CDR2 FYNNEI. V lost 7 bases, J lost 3 bases, and 10 bases lay in between. The CDR3 nucleotides read TGTGCCAGCACCGCGGGGAGCTACGAGCAGTACTTC. It encodes CASTAGSYEQYF.

The chain links TRBV6-2 or TRBV6-3 to TRBJ2-2; TRBD2 might be the D (6 bases). This CDR3 has 17 residues. Trimming pared 5 bases from V and 4 bases from J, leaving 20 bases between. CDR1 is MNHEY, CDR2 SVGEGT, per germline. CDR3 sequence: CASSPRSGAGFTGELFF. CDR3 sequence (DNA): TGTGCCAGCAGTCCCCGGAGTGGGGCGGGATTCACCGGGGAGCTGTTTTTT.

In this sample, this clone turned up once. The chain couples TRBV24-1 to TRBJ1-3; TRBD1 aligns across 10 bases. V was pared by 6 bases and J by 4 bases, with 14 bases of the junction left unmatched. The germline V gene has CDR1 KGHDR and CDR2 SFDVKD. The CDR3 consists of 18 residues. The CDR3 sequence: CATSKSGQGDKAGNTIYF. In nucleotides, the CDR3 is TGTGCCACCAGTAAATCCGGACAGGGGGATAAGGCGGGAAACACCATATATTTT.

This chain joins TRBV7-2 and TRBJ2-1, with 8 bases identical to TRBD1. The CDR3 is 14 amino acids. The J segment lost 9 bases and the V segment lost 2 bases, leaving 6 bases of the junction unmatched. The V gene's germline CDR1 is SGHTA and CDR2 FQGNSA. CDR3 nucleotide sequence: TGTGCCAGCAGCTTAACAGGGGGAAAGGTTGAGCAGTTCTTC. The encoded protein is CASSLTGGKVEQFF.

The chain combines TRBV11-2 with TRBJ2-5, with D perhaps TRBD1 (6 bases). The CDR3 length is 17 residues. Germline CDR1 reads SGHAT; CDR2 reads FQNNGV. Trimming cost V 1 base and J 5 bases, with 20 bases left between them. The CDR3 nucleotides are TGTGCCAGCAGCTTAGGGCGTAACAGGGTGCGCGGGGAGACCCAGTACTTC. Translation gives CASSLGRNRVRGETQYF. Full variable domain (outside the CDR3, taken from reference TRBV11-2 and TRBJ2-5): EAGVAQSPRYKIIEKRQSVAFWCNPISGHATLYWYQQILGQGPKLLIQFQNNGVVDDSQLPKDRFSAERLKGVDSTLKIQPAKLEDSAVYLCASSLGRNRVRGETQYFGPGTRLLVL.

V usage is TRBV28 and J usage is TRBJ1-4; D may be TRBD1 (6 bases). V was cut by 5 bases and J by 3 bases, with 13 bases left in between. The CDR3 is made up of 15 amino acids. Germline CDR1 and CDR2: MDHEN and SYDVKM. The CDR3: CASSPQGLSNEKLFF. CDR3 DNA sequence: TGTGCCAGCAGTCCCCAGGGGTTGTCTAATGAAAAACTGTTTTTT.

Notes on this clone: Other DNA sequences from this sample encode an identical CDR3 as well. This chain uses TRBV20-1 with TRBJ2-5; no reliable D call. Germline CDR1 reads DFQATT; CDR2 reads SNEGSKA (reference sequence). Trimming removed 4 bases at V and 2 bases at J, with 5 bases between. This CDR3 comprises 11 residues. The CDR3 sequence is CSANRQETQYF. The DNA for the CDR3 is TGCAGTGCTAATCGGCAAGAGACCCAGTACTTC.

This chain uses TRBV18 with TRBJ2-5; 8 positions agree with TRBD2. The CDR3 length is 14 residues. The germline gives CDR1 KGHSH, CDR2 LQKENI. Unmatched junction bases numbered 4, after V lost 2 bases and J lost 5 bases. CDR3 protein: CASSPAGGRETQYF. CDR3 sequence (DNA): TGTGCCAGCTCACCAGCGGGGGGCAGGGAGACCCAGTACTTC.

The J gene is TRBJ1-1, the V gene TRBV7-2; D not certain. The CDR3 consists of 13 residues. CDR1 and CDR2 (germline): SGHTA, FQGNSA. The ends were cut back, 1 base at V and 5 bases at J, with 8 bases in the middle. The CDR3 protein is CASSLGQRTEAFF. CDR3 nucleotides: TGTGCCAGCAGCTTAGGGCAGCGGACTGAAGCTTTCTTT.

V usage is TRBV3-1 (or the pseudogene TRBV3-2) and J usage is TRBJ2-3; 7 bases are a match to TRBD2. The CDR3 runs 16 residues. Germline V gives CDR1 LGHDT, CDR2 YNNKEL (reference sequence). Trimming cost V 3 bases and J 5 bases; bases outside gene matches: 11. The CDR3 loop reads CASSHLAGVGVDTQYF. Here the CDR3 DNA reads TGTGCCAGCAGCCATCTGGCGGGAGTAGGGGTAGATACGCAGTATTTT.

The rearrangement links TRBV7-3 to TRBJ2-1; 13 bases are a match to TRBD2. The V gene end was trimmed by 4 bases and the J gene end by 7 bases; junction bases not matched to a gene: 7. CDR1 is SGHTA and CDR2 is FQGTGA in the germline V gene. There are 16 residues in the CDR3. The CDR3 region is CASSSVGLAGSNEQFF. CDR3 DNA sequence: TGTGCCAGCAGCTCCGTGGGACTAGCGGGATCAAATGAGCAGTTCTTC.

CDR3 DNA sequence: TGTGCCAGCAGCTTAGCGACCCCAGGCCCGGACTACACCTTC. This codes for CASSLATPGPDYTF. The rearrangement links TRBV7-9 to TRBJ1-2; D unresolved. The CDR3 consists of 14 residues. Germline V gene data show CDR1 as SEHNR and CDR2 as FQNEAQ (reference sequence). The V and J ends lost 0 bases and 10 bases respectively, with 15 bases between them.

For this clone: A much larger clone differs by one base, so this may be a read error. Other DNA sequences in this sample translate to the same CDR3. This sequence joins TRBV5-6 and TRBJ2-2; D unclear. The V end was cut by 0 bases, the J end by 1 base, with 4 bases between. This CDR3 is 14 amino acids long. Germline CDR1 and CDR2: SGHDT and YYEEEE. Here the CDR3 DNA reads TGTGCCAGCAGCTTGGCGGGGAACACCGGGGAGCTGTTTTTT. Translated, it gives CASSLAGNTGELFF.

The gene calls are TRBV5-5 and TRBJ2-6, with 11 bases matching TRBD1. Germline assignment: CDR1 SGHKS and CDR2 YYEKEE (reference sequence). The CDR3 has 18 amino acids. J gave up 0 bases and V 0 bases, and 2 bases lay outside the gene matches. The CDR3 loop reads CASSLVGTGGSGANVLTF. CDR3 in DNA: TGTGCCAGCAGCTTGGTAGGGACAGGGGGCTCTGGGGCCAACGTCCTGACTTTC.